Each of the 2 T cell receptor beta chains below was sequenced from the same sample in a study of T cell responses to AZD1222 COVID-19 vaccine. Repertoires were generated with immunoSEQ multiplex PCR, while TCRdb's copy carries only in-frame clones and drops some. Here the sample spans 120,000 or so clones, roughly 92% being singletons. Sequenced here: peripheral blood, sampled 28 days after the second AZD1222 dose. These receptors originate from an adult who received the AZD1222 COVID-19 vaccine.

The V and J genes are TRBV5-1 and TRBJ1-6, with 8 bases lining up with TRBD1. CDR3 size: 15 residues. V lost 6 bases, J lost 6 bases, and 8 bases stayed unmatched. Germline CDR1 reads SGHRS; CDR2 reads YFSETQ. The CDR3 is CASTPGTGPNSPLHF. The CDR3 nucleotides read TGCGCCAGCACACCTGGGACAGGCCCTAATTCACCCCTCCACTTT.

The chain employs TRBV12-3 or TRBV12-4 and TRBJ2-7, with D possibly matching TRBD2 (6 bases). Trimming took off 5 bases at V and 4 bases at J, with 12 bases between the two ends. This CDR3 comprises 13 residues. The CDR3 nucleotides are TGTGCCAGCAGTCCGGGGCGGGAATACGAGCAGTACTTC. Its protein is CASSPGREYEQYF.